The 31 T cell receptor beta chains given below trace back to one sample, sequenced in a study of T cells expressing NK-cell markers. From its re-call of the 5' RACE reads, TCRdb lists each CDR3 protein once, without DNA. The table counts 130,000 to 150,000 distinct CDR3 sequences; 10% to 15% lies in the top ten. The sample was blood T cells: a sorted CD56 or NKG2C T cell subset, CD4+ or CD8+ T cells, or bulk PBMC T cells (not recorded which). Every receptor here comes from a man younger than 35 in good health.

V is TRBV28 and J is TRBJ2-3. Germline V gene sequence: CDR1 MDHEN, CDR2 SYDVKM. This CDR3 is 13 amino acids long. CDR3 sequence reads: CASSSDVTDTQYF.

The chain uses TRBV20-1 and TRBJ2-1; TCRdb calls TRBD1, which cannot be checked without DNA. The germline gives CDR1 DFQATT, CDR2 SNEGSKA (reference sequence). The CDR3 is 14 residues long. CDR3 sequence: CSALGGPTYNEQFF.

The CDR3 is CASSQIGREADTQYF. The genes are TRBV5-1 and TRBJ2-3; the TRBD2 assignment by TCRdb is unverifiable without DNA. Germline V gene sequence: CDR1 SGHRS, CDR2 YFSETQ. CDR3 size: 15 residues.

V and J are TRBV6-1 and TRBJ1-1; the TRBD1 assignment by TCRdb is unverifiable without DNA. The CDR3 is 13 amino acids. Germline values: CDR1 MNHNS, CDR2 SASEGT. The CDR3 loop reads CASLGQGGTEAFF.

The CDR3 loop is CASSLGAGVNNQPQHF. The chain couples TRBV5-6 to TRBJ1-5; TCRdb lists TRBD1, though no DNA is available to test this call. CDR1 is SGHDT, CDR2 YYEEEE, per germline. The CDR3 is 16 amino acids.

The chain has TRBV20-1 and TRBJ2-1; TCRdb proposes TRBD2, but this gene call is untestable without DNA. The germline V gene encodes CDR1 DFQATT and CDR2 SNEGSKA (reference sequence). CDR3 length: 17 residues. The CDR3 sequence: CSARDPAGLAGVNEQFF.

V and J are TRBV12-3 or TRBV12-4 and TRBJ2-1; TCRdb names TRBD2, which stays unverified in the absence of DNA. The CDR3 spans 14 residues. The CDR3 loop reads CASSPVLAGYEQFF.

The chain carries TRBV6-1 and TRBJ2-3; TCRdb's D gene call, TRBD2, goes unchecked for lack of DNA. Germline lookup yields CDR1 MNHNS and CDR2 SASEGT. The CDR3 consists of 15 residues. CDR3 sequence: CASSMTSGRMDTQYF.

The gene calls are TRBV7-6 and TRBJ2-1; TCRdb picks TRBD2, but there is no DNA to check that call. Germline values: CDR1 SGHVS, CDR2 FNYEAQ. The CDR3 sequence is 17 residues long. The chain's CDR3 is CASSQGGLRGSRNEQFF.

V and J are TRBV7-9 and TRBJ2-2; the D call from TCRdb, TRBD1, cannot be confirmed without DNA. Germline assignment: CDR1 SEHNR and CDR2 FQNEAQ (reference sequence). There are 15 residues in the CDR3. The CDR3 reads CASIVGQGTTGELFF.

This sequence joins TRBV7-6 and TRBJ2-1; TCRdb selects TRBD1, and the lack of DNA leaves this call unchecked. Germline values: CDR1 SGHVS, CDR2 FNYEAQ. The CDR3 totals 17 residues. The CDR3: CASSSITGTANYNEQFF.

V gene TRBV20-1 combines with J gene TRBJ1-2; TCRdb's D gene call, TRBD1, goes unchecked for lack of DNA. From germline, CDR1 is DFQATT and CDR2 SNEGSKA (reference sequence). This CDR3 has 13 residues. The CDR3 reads CSARDRDTYGYTF.

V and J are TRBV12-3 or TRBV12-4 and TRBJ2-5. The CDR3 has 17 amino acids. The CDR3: CASSLVKWSPYQETQYF.

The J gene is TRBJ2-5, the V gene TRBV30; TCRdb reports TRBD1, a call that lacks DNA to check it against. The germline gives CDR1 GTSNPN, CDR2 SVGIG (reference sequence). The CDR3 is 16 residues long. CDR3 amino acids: CAWRRDGTGQQETQYF.

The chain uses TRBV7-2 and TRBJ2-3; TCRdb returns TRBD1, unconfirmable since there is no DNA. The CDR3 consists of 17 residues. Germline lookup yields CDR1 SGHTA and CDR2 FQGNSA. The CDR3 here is CASSQTAGGYYTDTQYF.

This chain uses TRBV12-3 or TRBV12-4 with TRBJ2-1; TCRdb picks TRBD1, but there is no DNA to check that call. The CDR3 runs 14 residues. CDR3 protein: CASSLYGTGDEQFF.

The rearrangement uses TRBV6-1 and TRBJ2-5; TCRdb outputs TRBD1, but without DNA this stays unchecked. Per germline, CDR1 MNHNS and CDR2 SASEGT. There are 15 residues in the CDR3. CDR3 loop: CASRGGTKIQETQYF.

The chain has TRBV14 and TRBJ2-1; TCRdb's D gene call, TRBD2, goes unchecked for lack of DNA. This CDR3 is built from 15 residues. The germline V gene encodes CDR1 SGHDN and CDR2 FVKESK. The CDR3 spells CASSPTRTGDNEQFF. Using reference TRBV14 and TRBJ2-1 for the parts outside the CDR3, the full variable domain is EAGVTQFPSHSVIEKGQTVTLRCDPISGHDNLYWYRRVMGKEIKFLLHFVKESKQDESGMPNNRFLAERTGGTYSTLKVQPAELEDSGVYFCASSPTRTGDNEQFFGPGTRLTVL.

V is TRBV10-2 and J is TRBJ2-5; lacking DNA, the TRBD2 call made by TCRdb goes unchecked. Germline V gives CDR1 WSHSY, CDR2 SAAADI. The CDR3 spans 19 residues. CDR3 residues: CASSPTRGASGRKEETQYF.

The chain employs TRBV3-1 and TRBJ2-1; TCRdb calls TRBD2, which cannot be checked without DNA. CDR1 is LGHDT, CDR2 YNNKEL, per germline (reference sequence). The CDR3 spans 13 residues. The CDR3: CASSPGAIYEQFF.

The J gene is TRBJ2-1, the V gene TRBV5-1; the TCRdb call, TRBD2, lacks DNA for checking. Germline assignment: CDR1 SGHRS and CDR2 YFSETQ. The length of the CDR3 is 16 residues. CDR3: CASSLEGLPTRNEQFF.

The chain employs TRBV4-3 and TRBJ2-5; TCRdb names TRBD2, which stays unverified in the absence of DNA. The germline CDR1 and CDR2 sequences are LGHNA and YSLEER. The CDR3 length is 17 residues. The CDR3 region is CASSQDLPAGPEETQYF.

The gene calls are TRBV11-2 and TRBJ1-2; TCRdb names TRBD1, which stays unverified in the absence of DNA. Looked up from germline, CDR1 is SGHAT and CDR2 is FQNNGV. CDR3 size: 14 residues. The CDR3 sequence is CASSLDRGNYGYTF.

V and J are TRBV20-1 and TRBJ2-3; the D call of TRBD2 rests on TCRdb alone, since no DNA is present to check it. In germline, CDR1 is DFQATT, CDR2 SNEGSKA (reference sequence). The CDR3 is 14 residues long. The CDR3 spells CSAREGLAEDTQYF.

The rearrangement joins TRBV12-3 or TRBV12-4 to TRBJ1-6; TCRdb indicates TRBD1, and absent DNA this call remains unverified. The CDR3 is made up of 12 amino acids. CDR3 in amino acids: CASRYRGSPLHF.

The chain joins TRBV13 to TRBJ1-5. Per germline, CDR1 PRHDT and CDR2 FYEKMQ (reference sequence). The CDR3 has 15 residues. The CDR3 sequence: CASRYSGAPNQPQHF. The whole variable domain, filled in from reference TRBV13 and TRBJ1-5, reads AAGVIQSPRHLIKEKRETATLKCYPIPRHDTVYWYQQGPGQDPQFLISFYEKMQSDKGSIPDRFSAQQFSDYHSELNMSSLELGDSALYFCASRYSGAPNQPQHFGDGTRLSIL.

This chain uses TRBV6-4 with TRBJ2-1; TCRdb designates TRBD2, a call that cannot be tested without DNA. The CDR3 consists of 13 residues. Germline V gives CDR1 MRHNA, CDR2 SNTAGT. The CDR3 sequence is CASRSSGSNEQFF.

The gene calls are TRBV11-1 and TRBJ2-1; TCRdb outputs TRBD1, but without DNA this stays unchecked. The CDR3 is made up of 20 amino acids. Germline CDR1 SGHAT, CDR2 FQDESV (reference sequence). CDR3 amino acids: CASSFGGSERSHPEYNEQFF.

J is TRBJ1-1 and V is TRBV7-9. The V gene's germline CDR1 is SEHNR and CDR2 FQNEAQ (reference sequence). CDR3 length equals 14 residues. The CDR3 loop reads CASSLVAQNTEAFF.

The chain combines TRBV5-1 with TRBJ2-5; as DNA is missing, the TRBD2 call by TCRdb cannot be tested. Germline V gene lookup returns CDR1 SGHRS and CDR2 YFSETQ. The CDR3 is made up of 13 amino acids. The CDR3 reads CASYTSGQETQYF.

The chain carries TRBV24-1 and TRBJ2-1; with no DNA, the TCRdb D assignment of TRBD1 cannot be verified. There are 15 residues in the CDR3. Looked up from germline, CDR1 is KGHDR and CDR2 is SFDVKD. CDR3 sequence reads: CATSDFGQSYNEQFF.